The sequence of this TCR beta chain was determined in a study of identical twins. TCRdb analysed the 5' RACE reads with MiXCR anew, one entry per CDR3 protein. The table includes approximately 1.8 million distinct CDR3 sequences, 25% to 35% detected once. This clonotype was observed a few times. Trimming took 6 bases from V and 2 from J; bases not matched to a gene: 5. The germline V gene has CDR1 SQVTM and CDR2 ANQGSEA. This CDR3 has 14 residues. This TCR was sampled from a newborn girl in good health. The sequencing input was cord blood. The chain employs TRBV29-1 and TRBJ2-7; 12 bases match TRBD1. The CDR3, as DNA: TGCAGCGTGGGAAGGGACAGGGGGCCCTACGAGCAGTACTTC. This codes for CSVGRDRGPYEQYF.